This paragraph covers one T cell receptor beta chain sequence. Its antigen is not yet known. The record has no base qualities; no much larger clone is one base away. In Seattle, one collaborating source enrolled patients while the infection was active and tracked those patients longitudinally over the course of disease. Whole blood was collected in K2EDTA tubes by collaborating institutions according to the institutions' own protocols. Collaborator samples were shipped for TCRbeta analysis as frozen whole blood, isolated PBMCs, or DNA extracted from either sample type. Trimming leaves V shorter by 1 base and J shorter by 4 bases, with the junction holding 4 bases beyond the gene matches. As encoded in the germline V gene (reference sequence), CDR1 is LGHDT while CDR2 is YNNKEL. The CDR3 has 16 amino acids, counting the end cysteine and phenylalanine. This entry keeps only the CDR3 DNA: 48 bases, framed from base 1.

The entry originates in a study of blood T cell repertoires in COVID-19 (dated by TCRdb to 2018 to 2021). Looking at the study overall: Samples from collaborators originated in the United States, Italy and Spain and spanned both the acute and convalescent phases of COVID-19. The prospective study material was composed of cDNA or gDNA derived from T cells, B-cell-depleted T cells, or PBMCs. The dataset comprised deeply sampled blood TCRbeta repertoires from subjects exposed to, actively infected with, or recovered from COVID-19. Where HLA class I and class II types were available, the types were taken from metadata supplied by the sample provider, not from assay-based typing. The repertoires were released in a freely available public database intended as a resource for research on the immune response to SARS-CoV-2. The sample metadata nearly always contained a de-identified subject ID, COVID-19 status, age in years and sex. The samples were drawn from two sources: the first 160 participants of the ongoing ImmuneRACE study, and 1,254 subjects contributed by 6 global collaborators.

Results and caveats for the whole study, not just this receptor: The amount of clinical and demographic metadata varied by source and participant and was provided uncurated.

TCRbeta CDR3 regions were amplified from genomic DNA by means of the immunoSEQ Assay, a bias-controlled multiplex PCR. The paper's data handling went like this. Nucleated cell counts per sample were estimated from amplification of reference gene primers within the assay. Sequence reads were collapsed and filtered to measure the absolute abundance of every unique TCRbeta CDR3 rearrangement. For each sample, productive Simpson clonality was calculated as the square root of Simpson's diversity index across productive rearrangements. In its TCRdb copy, this immuneACCESS table keeps in-frame sequences only and misses some clones. Where compared with another copy, unresolved V genes explain less than half of these, and the others have no known cause. V and J calls and clone size are given by that table; D and trimming were obtained from the DNA. The sample has about 360,000 clones on record, 65% to 90% of them singletons. Clones ranked in the top ten supply about 7% of the sample.

The origin of this receptor is a woman aged 60-75 years with COVID-19, enrolled during active disease. Sequenced: peripheral blood. The V gene is TRBV3-1 (or the pseudogene TRBV3-2) and the J gene is TRBJ2-5; TRBD2 matches 12 bases in the middle. The CDR3 reads as follows: CASSQGLAGGRETQYF. The nucleotide sequence reads as follows: TGTGCCAGCAGCCAAGGCCTAGCGGGGGGGCGAGAGACCCAGTACTTC.